This entry features one T cell receptor beta chain sequence. Its matching antigen is unknown. Each subset's genomic DNA was shared equally among a number of immunoSEQ plates. TCRdb's copy holds only in-frame clones and misses some; the assay was immunoSEQ multiplex PCR. The data show about 2 million clones, approximately 94% seen once. The germline gives CDR1 LGHNA, CDR2 YSLEER. V lost 0 bases and J lost 3, with 12 bases in between. This CDR3 region has 15 residues. This entry is derived from a study of shared clonotypes between healthy human individuals. Whole-study findings and limits: The generation probabilities recorded for non-shared clonotypes fell below those of clonotypes shared by all four donors.

Naive CD8 populations comprised CD45RO-negative cells positively selected for CCR7, excluding terminally differentiated effector memory CD45RA+ cells. Caucasian adults living in Nashville, Tennessee, provided all samples. Sequencing used naive CD8+ T cells sorted from blood. The sequence derives from a man aged 18 to 29 in good health. The rearrangement links TRBV4-3 to TRBJ2-7; D is unresolved. In nucleotides, the CDR3 is TGCGCCAGCAGCCAAGATGCAGGCCTCCACTACGAGCAGTACTTC. Amino acid sequence: CASSQDAGLHYEQYF.